One sample yielded the 28 T cell receptor beta chains listed below, sequenced in a study of cytomegalovirus exposure and HLA in healthy donors. The primer mix had 60 Vbeta and 13 Jbeta primers. Profiled with immunoSEQ multiplex PCR; TCRdb holds only in-frame clones, not every one. This sample's table has 140,000 to 150,000 clones. Sequenced input: PBMCs. The receptors were gathered from a male donor in good health and CMV-seronegative.

V gene TRBV9 combines with J gene TRBJ1-2; 7 bases are a match to TRBD1. This CDR3 spans 15 amino acids. Germline CDR1 SGDLS, CDR2 YYNGEE. J lost 2 bases, V lost 4 bases, and 8 bases had no gene match. This CDR3 reads CASSPRQGSNYGYTF. CDR3 DNA: TGTGCCAGCAGCCCGCGACAGGGATCGAACTATGGCTACACCTTC.

CDR3 DNA: TGTGCCAGCAGTTACGGGACTAGCGGGAGGGCTGGGGAGCTGTTTTTT. Its protein is CASSYGTSGRAGELFF. The chain employs TRBV6-5 and TRBJ2-2; 16 nucleotides line up with TRBD2. V shed 2 bases, J shed 8 bases, and the junction held 2 bases outside the gene matches. This CDR3 comprises 16 residues. Germline values: CDR1 MNHEY, CDR2 SVGAGI.

This chain links TRBV18 with TRBJ1-4; perhaps TRBD1 as D (6 bases). In germline, CDR1 is KGHSH, CDR2 LQKENI. The CDR3 spans 15 residues. Trimming took 0 bases from V and 5 from J, leaving 10 bases between them. CDR3 coding DNA: TGTGCCAGCTCACCACCGAACAGGGTCAATGAAAAACTGTTTTTT. Translating gives CASSPPNRVNEKLFF. Supplemented by reference TRBV18 and TRBJ1-4, the full variable domain reads NAGVMQNPRHLVRRRGQEARLRCSPMKGHSHVYWYRQLPEEGLKFMVYLQKENIIDESGMPKERFSAEFPKEGPSILRIQQVVRGDSAAYFCASSPPNRVNEKLFFGSGTQLSVL.

Written as DNA, the CDR3 is TGTGCCAGCAGCCCTCCGGGGGGAACGCCGGTGGAGGCTTTCTTT. Its protein product is CASSPPGGTPVEAFF. The chain uses TRBV4-2 and TRBJ1-1; tentatively, D is TRBD1 (5 bases). Germline lookup yields CDR1 LGHNA and CDR2 YNFKEQ. The CDR3 extends over 15 amino acids. Between the trimmed V and J ends, which lost 4 bases and 11 bases, there was a span of 23 bases.

The rearrangement joins TRBV19 to TRBJ1-1; 8 bases align to TRBD1. J was trimmed by 5 bases and V by 7 bases; bases with no gene match: 18. The CDR3 loop spans 17 amino acids. Germline V lookup: CDR1 LNHDA, CDR2 SQIVND (reference sequence). CDR3 region: CASTPLRGQVGSTEAFF. The DNA for the CDR3 is TGTGCCAGTACTCCCCTCCGGGGACAGGTGGGGAGTACTGAAGCTTTCTTT. Using reference TRBV19 and TRBJ1-1 for the parts outside the CDR3, the full variable domain is DGGITQSPKYLFRKEGQNVTLSCEQNLNHDAMYWYRQDPGQGLRLIYYSQIVNDFQKGDIAEGYSVSREKKESFPLTVTSAQKNPTAFYLCASTPLRGQVGSTEAFFGQGTRLTVV.

This chain connects TRBV7-2 to TRBJ1-2, with 9 bases aligning to TRBD1. The CDR3 consists of 13 residues. CDR1 and CDR2 (germline): SGHTA, FQGNSA. V was clipped by 6 bases and J by 8 bases; unmatched bases: 7. CDR3 sequence: CASSSTGGWGYTF. Written as DNA, the CDR3 is TGTGCCAGCAGTTCTACAGGGGGCTGGGGCTACACCTTC.

The chain carries TRBV5-1 and TRBJ2-7; the D gene is possibly TRBD2 (5 bases). Germline CDR1 is SGHRS and CDR2 is YFSETQ. This CDR3 is built from 13 residues. V lost 2 bases and J 5 bases, leaving 11 bases between the germline ends. The CDR3 DNA reads as TGCGCCAGCAGCTTCCCGGGAACCAACGAGCAGTACTTC. Its translation: CASSFPGTNEQYF.

J is TRBJ1-5 and V is TRBV18, with TRBD1 matching 7 bases. The V segment lost 3 bases and the J segment 6 bases; nucleotides outside the gene matches: 5. Germline-derived CDR1 and CDR2 are KGHSH and LQKENI. The CDR3 spans 14 residues. This CDR3 reads CASSPYRGSQPQHF. The DNA for the CDR3 is TGTGCCAGCTCACCCTACAGGGGTAGTCAGCCCCAGCATTTT.

The rearrangement links TRBV18 to TRBJ2-7; TRBD2 is a possible D gene (5 bases). Between the trimmed V and J ends, which lost 3 bases and 0 bases, there was a span of 12 bases. The length of the CDR3 is 15 residues. Germline loops: CDR1 KGHSH, CDR2 LQKENI. CDR3 sequence: CASSPRTPSSYEQYF. CDR3 nucleotides: TGTGCCAGCTCACCCCGGACTCCAAGCTCCTACGAGCAGTACTTC.

The chain joins TRBV5-1 to TRBJ2-2; 10 bases map to TRBD2. The germline V gene has CDR1 SGHRS and CDR2 YFSETQ. The ends lost 4 bases at V and 4 bases at J; junction bases unmatched: 10. The CDR3 is made up of 17 amino acids. The CDR3 here is CASSPLLASGSTGELFF. DNA of the CDR3: TGCGCCAGCAGCCCCCTCCTTGCTAGCGGGAGCACCGGGGAGCTGTTTTTT.

The chain is built from TRBV30 and TRBJ1-2; the D gene is possibly TRBD1 (6 bases). The CDR3 has 12 amino acids. Trimming stripped 2 bases from V and 8 bases from J, with 12 bases between. CDR1 and CDR2 (germline): GTSNPN, SVGIG (reference sequence). The CDR3: CAWSSDSEGYTF. CDR3 DNA sequence: TGTGCCTGGAGTTCGGACAGCGAGGGCTACACCTTC.

The chain has TRBV6-5 and TRBJ2-7, with 13 bases lining up with TRBD2. Germline V gives CDR1 MNHEY, CDR2 SVGAGI. The CDR3 spans 15 residues. The ends lost 8 bases at V and 5 bases at J; junction bases unmatched: 9. The CDR3, as DNA: TGTGCCAGCCGGACTAGCGGGAGCGGTTCTCACGAGCAGTACTTC. It codes for CASRTSGSGSHEQYF.

The rearrangement joins TRBV6-1 to TRBJ2-2; D remains ambiguous. The germline V gene encodes CDR1 MNHNS and CDR2 SASEGT. The CDR3 is made up of 13 amino acids. Trimming stripped 4 bases from V and 1 base from J, with 4 bases between. The CDR3 nucleotides read TGTGCCAGCAGTGGTAGGAACACCGGGGAGCTGTTTTTT. This encodes CASSGRNTGELFF.

In regard to this clone: It is unclear where the CDR3 begins or ends on the DNA, so no DNA is shown, and the CDR3 is as TCRdb lists it. The rearrangement links TRBV9 to TRBJ1-1; the D call TRBD1 from the table was never checked on the DNA. From its first to its last residue, the CDR3 has 15 amino acids. Germline V CDR1 and CDR2: SGDLS, YYNGEE. The CDR3 is CASSVVGPGSAPGFF.

The rearrangement uses TRBV15 and TRBJ1-6; a possible D gene is TRBD1 (6 bases). Germline CDR1 is LNHNV and CDR2 is YYDKDF (reference sequence). Between the trimmed V and J ends, which lost 2 bases and 17 bases, there was a span of 16 bases. The CDR3 is 13 residues long. Written as DNA, the CDR3 is TGTGCCACCAGCAGAACCCAACAGGGTGGGGTCCACTTT. Its translation: CATSRTQQGGVHF.

This chain links TRBV11-3 with TRBJ1-1; D perhaps matches TRBD1 (6 bases). The germline V gene encodes CDR1 SGHNT and CDR2 YENEEA. Trimming pared 5 bases from V and 3 bases from J, leaving 13 bases between. The CDR3 sequence is 14 residues long. In DNA, the CDR3 is TGTGCCAGCAGCGGACAGCCTTCGGACACTGAAGCTTTCTTT. Its translation: CASSGQPSDTEAFF.

The chain combines TRBV29-1 with TRBJ1-2; 7 positions match TRBD1. Germline-derived CDR1 and CDR2 are SQVTM and ANQGSEA. The ends lost 0 bases at V and 1 base at J; junction bases unmatched: 17. The CDR3 runs to 19 residues. The CDR3 is CSVEEAVSGTVPINYGYTF. The CDR3 DNA is TGCAGCGTTGAAGAAGCAGTTTCGGGGACAGTGCCGATTAACTATGGCTACACCTTC.

The chain links TRBV18 to TRBJ1-1; D is perhaps TRBD1 (5 bases). This CDR3 region has 14 residues. Germline loops: CDR1 KGHSH, CDR2 LQKENI. Trimming shortened V by 3 bases and J by 1 base, and 9 bases separated the two germline ends. The CDR3 loop reads CASSPRTQNTEAFF. CDR3 sequence (DNA): TGTGCCAGCTCACCTCGGACACAGAACACTGAAGCTTTCTTT.

The rearrangement uses TRBV7-2 and TRBJ1-1; 9 nucleotides agree with TRBD1. The CDR3 is 14 amino acids. The V and J ends lost 6 bases and 4 bases, in that order; junction bases with no gene match: 6. CDR1 and CDR2 (germline): SGHTA, FQGNSA. CDR3 residues: CASSTQGAGTEAFF. The CDR3 nucleotides read TGTGCCAGCAGTACACAGGGGGCCGGCACTGAAGCTTTCTTT.

The rearrangement joins TRBV6-5 to TRBJ2-3; 8 nucleotides align to TRBD2. Unmatched junction bases numbered 4, after V lost 2 bases and J lost 0 bases. The V gene's germline CDR1 is MNHEY and CDR2 SVGAGI. The CDR3 contains 16 residues. DNA for the CDR3: TGTGCCAGCAGTTACGGGACTAGTATGAGCACAGATACGCAGTATTTT. This gives the protein CASSYGTSMSTDTQYF.

The rearrangement joins TRBV29-1 to TRBJ1-1; 10 bases are a match to TRBD1. Germline V CDR1 and CDR2: SQVTM, ANQGSEA. The V segment lost 4 bases and the J segment 8 bases; nucleotides outside the gene matches: 7. CDR3 length: 13 amino acids. The CDR3 DNA reads TGCAGCGTTGTTAGGACAGGGGGGATAGAAGCTTTCTTT. As protein: CSVVRTGGIEAFF. The full variable domain, its missing parts supplied by reference TRBV29-1 and TRBJ1-1, is SAVISQKPSRDICQRGTSLTIQCQVDSQVTMMFWYRQQPGQSLTLIATANQGSEATYESGFVIDKFPISRPNLTFSTLTVSNMSPEDSSIYLCSVVRTGGIEAFFGQGTRLTVV.

The genes are TRBV29-1 and TRBJ1-5; D might be TRBD1 (6 bases). V lost 6 bases, J lost 3 bases, and 12 bases lay in between. This CDR3 is built from 13 residues. Germline V gives CDR1 SQVTM, CDR2 ANQGSEA. The CDR3 coding sequence is TGCAGCGTAAAGACAGGAAACAATCAGCCCCAGCATTTT. Protein sequence: CSVKTGNNQPQHF.

The chain has TRBV28 and TRBJ2-2; D may be TRBD2 (6 bases). The germline V and J ends were trimmed by 6 bases and 2 bases, with 19 bases remaining between them. CDR1 and CDR2 (germline): MDHEN, SYDVKM. CDR3 length: 17 amino acids. CDR3 region: CASRGWAEGTNTGELFF. For the CDR3, the DNA is TGTGCCAGCAGGGGGTGGGCGGAGGGGACCAACACCGGGGAGCTGTTTTTT.

The V call is TRBV7-9, the J call TRBJ2-7; 10 positions agree with TRBD1. Germline-derived CDR1 and CDR2 are SEHNR and FQNEAQ (reference sequence). This CDR3 has 16 residues. Trimming at V came to 4 bases and at J to 4 bases, leaving 10 bases not matched to a gene. Here the CDR3 DNA reads TGTGCCAGCAGCTCTTACGGGACAGGGGACGTATACGAGCAGTACTTC. This gives the protein CASSSYGTGDVYEQYF.

This chain connects TRBV15 to TRBJ2-5; TRBD1 matches 9 bases. J lost 5 bases, V lost 0 bases, and 7 bases had no gene match. The CDR3 extends over 16 amino acids. From germline, CDR1 is LNHNV and CDR2 YYDKDF (reference sequence). CDR3 amino acids: CATSRDGTGSRETQYF. In DNA form, the CDR3 reads TGTGCCACCAGCAGAGATGGGACAGGGTCGAGGGAGACCCAGTACTTC.

This chain joins TRBV2 and TRBJ2-1, with D unclear. CDR3 length equals 11 residues. Germline V gene sequence: CDR1 SNHLY, CDR2 FYNNEI. Trimming cost V 11 bases and J 7 bases, with 12 bases left between them. The chain's CDR3 is CAAPYGNEQFF. DNA of the CDR3: TGTGCCGCCCCGTACGGTAATGAGCAGTTCTTC.

The chain couples TRBV28 to TRBJ1-2; 7 bases fit TRBD1. V shed 8 bases and J 6 bases; nucleotides not matched to a gene: 6. This CDR3 comprises 12 residues. CDR1 and CDR2 (germline): MDHEN, SYDVKM. Here the CDR3 reads CASGDRVHGYTF. In DNA form, the CDR3 reads TGTGCCAGCGGTGACAGGGTACATGGCTACACCTTC.

The rearrangement links TRBV11-3 to TRBJ1-1; TRBD1 matches at 12 bases. This CDR3 spans 15 amino acids. The ends lost 3 bases at V and 11 bases at J; junction bases unmatched: 10. Germline V gives CDR1 SGHNT, CDR2 YENEEA. Here the CDR3 reads CASSLGPGTGGEAFF. CDR3 sequence (DNA): TGTGCCAGCAGCTTGGGACCCGGGACAGGGGGCGAGGCTTTCTTT.